Listed here are 20 T cell receptor beta chains from one sample, sequenced in a study of blood T cell repertoires in COVID-19. This table comes from immunoSEQ multiplex PCR, and its TCRdb copy is limited to in-frame clones, with some not included. The sample shows under 200,000 clones, roughly 77% of them seen only once. The source material was peripheral blood. These receptors all come from a woman in her forties with COVID-19, enrolled during active disease.

The rearrangement joins TRBV5-1 to TRBJ2-3; TRBD2 matches 11 bases. Unmatched junction bases numbered 5, after V lost 4 bases and J lost 4 bases. Germline V gene data show CDR1 as SGHRS and CDR2 as YFSETQ. The CDR3 runs to 15 residues. The CDR3 region is CASSNSGRAPDTQYF. The CDR3 coding sequence is TGCGCCAGCAGCAATAGCGGGAGGGCCCCAGATACGCAGTATTTT.

The V and J genes are TRBV19 and TRBJ2-1; D perhaps matches TRBD2 (6 bases). V lost 5 bases and J lost 0, with 23 bases in between. Germline-derived CDR1 and CDR2 are LNHDA and SQIVND (reference sequence). This CDR3 region has 19 residues. In DNA form, the CDR3 reads TGTGCCAGTAGTCCTCGGGGTAGCGGTACGTACTACTCCTACAATGAGCAGTTCTTC. As protein: CASSPRGSGTYYSYNEQFF.

This chain connects TRBV9 to TRBJ2-1; 7 bases line up with TRBD1. Germline V gives CDR1 SGDLS, CDR2 YYNGEE. Trimming cost V 0 bases and J 9 bases; bases outside gene matches: 9. CDR3 length: 15 residues. CDR3 in amino acids: CASSVDLLTGAEQFF. The CDR3 bases are TGTGCCAGCAGCGTAGACCTTCTTACAGGGGCTGAGCAGTTCTTC. Full variable domain (outside the CDR3, taken from reference TRBV9 and TRBJ2-1): DSGVTQTPKHLITATGQRVTLRCSPRSGDLSVYWYQQSLDQGLQFLIQYYNGEERAKGNILERFSAQQFPDLHSELNLSSLELGDSALYFCASSVDLLTGAEQFFGPGTRLTVL.

The CDR3 DNA is TGTGCCAGCAGCCTACTAGCGGCGATGTCCTACGAGCAGTACTTC. Protein product: CASSLLAAMSYEQYF. This chain joins TRBV7-9 and TRBJ2-7; TRBD2 matches at 8 bases. The CDR3 consists of 15 residues. CDR1 and CDR2 (germline): SEHNR, FQNEAQ (reference sequence). J gave up 1 base and V 5 bases, and 7 bases lay outside the gene matches.

This clone was recorded once. This chain connects TRBV9 to TRBJ2-3, with TRBD2 as a possible D gene (5 bases). Germline assignment: CDR1 SGDLS and CDR2 YYNGEE. This CDR3 region has 15 residues. V shed 1 base and J shed 3 bases, with 12 bases lying between them. The CDR3 region has the DNA TGTGCCAGCAGCGTATCTGGACTCCTGACAGATACGCAGTATTTT. Amino acid sequence: CASSVSGLLTDTQYF.

The V and J genes are TRBV6-5 and TRBJ2-2; D is uncertain. Germline V gives CDR1 MNHEY, CDR2 SVGAGI. Trimming pared 4 bases from V and 7 bases from J, leaving 19 bases between. This CDR3 is 16 amino acids long. CDR3 in amino acids: CASSLENPPPRGELFF. The CDR3, as DNA: TGTGCCAGCAGTTTGGAGAACCCCCCTCCACGCGGGGAGCTGTTTTTT.

The V and J genes are TRBV11-2 and TRBJ1-4; 7 bases fit TRBD1. The V and J ends lost 4 bases and 2 bases, in that order; junction bases with no gene match: 1. This CDR3 has 14 residues. Germline CDR1 and CDR2: SGHAT and FQNNGV. CDR3 sequence: CASSYRGTNEKLFF. The DNA of the CDR3 is TGTGCCAGCAGCTACAGGGGTACTAATGAAAAACTGTTTTTT. The variable domain in full, with the rest retrieved from reference TRBV11-2 and TRBJ1-4, is EAGVAQSPRYKIIEKRQSVAFWCNPISGHATLYWYQQILGQGPKLLIQFQNNGVVDDSQLPKDRFSAERLKGVDSTLKIQPAKLEDSAVYLCASSYRGTNEKLFFGSGTQLSVL.

The chain has TRBV11-2 and TRBJ2-5; perhaps TRBD2 as D (6 bases). V was cut by 5 bases and J by 2 bases, with 24 bases left in between. CDR3 length: 18 amino acids. Germline V lookup: CDR1 SGHAT, CDR2 FQNNGV. The chain's CDR3 is CASSRYRTGGGYQETQYF. The CDR3 nucleotides read TGTGCCAGCAGCCGATACCGAACGGGTGGGGGGTATCAAGAGACCCAGTACTTC.

The chain recombines TRBV4-2 with TRBJ1-1, with D possibly TRBD1 on 5 matching bases. Trimming left V 0 bases short and J 6 bases short, with 8 bases between. There are 13 residues in the CDR3. CDR1 LGHNA and CDR2 YNFKEQ come from the germline V gene. The CDR3 sequence is CASSQERGSEAFF. The DNA for the CDR3 is TGTGCCAGCAGCCAAGAAAGGGGCTCTGAAGCTTTCTTT.

CDR3 nucleotides: TGTGCCAGCAGCTTACTCACGGGAGTAATAGATACGCAGTATTTT. It codes for CASSLLTGVIDTQYF. The chain is built from TRBV7-2 and TRBJ2-3; TRBD2 is a possible D gene (6 bases). The CDR3 loop spans 15 amino acids. V was cut by 2 bases and J by 5 bases, with 14 bases left in between. The germline V gene has CDR1 SGHTA and CDR2 FQGNSA.

The rearrangement uses TRBV3-1 (or the pseudogene TRBV3-2) and TRBJ2-1, with a weak D call TRBD2 (5 bases). V lost 1 base and J lost 7, with 20 bases in between. This CDR3 comprises 17 residues. The germline gives CDR1 LGHDT, CDR2 YNNKEL (reference sequence). The CDR3 loop reads CASSQGAPGLMGNEQFF. CDR3 coding DNA: TGTGCCAGCAGCCAAGGGGCCCCAGGACTCATGGGGAATGAGCAGTTCTTC.

Concerning this clone itself: Different DNA sequences within this sample yield the same CDR3. The chain couples TRBV6-6 to TRBJ1-3, with D unclear. Per the germline V gene, CDR1 is MNHNY and CDR2 is SVGAGI (reference sequence). This CDR3 comprises 14 residues. V gave up 3 bases and J gave up 0 bases, with 6 bases separating them. CDR3 nucleotides: TGTGCCAGCAGTTATTCGAGCTCTGGAAACACCATATATTTT. This sequence encodes CASSYSSSGNTIYF.

The CDR3 sequence: CASSLDPGGGRDTQYF. For the CDR3, the DNA is TGTGCCAGCAGCTTAGATCCCGGGGGGGGCCGGGATACGCAGTATTTT. This sequence joins TRBV11-2 and TRBJ2-3; 8 bases align to TRBD2. V dropped 0 bases and J dropped 6; count of bases not matched to a gene: 8. The V gene's germline CDR1 is SGHAT and CDR2 FQNNGV. The CDR3 covers 16 residues.

This chain uses TRBV7-2 with TRBJ2-1; D remains ambiguous. Germline V gene sequence: CDR1 SGHTA, CDR2 FQGNSA. This CDR3 is 14 amino acids long. Trimming stripped 4 bases from V and 10 bases from J, with 17 bases between. The CDR3 reads CASSSGLAPLEQFF. The DNA for the CDR3 is TGTGCCAGCAGCTCGGGTCTGGCCCCCCTAGAGCAGTTCTTC. Complete variable domain (other parts from reference TRBV7-2 and TRBJ2-1): GAGVSQSPSNKVTEKGKDVELRCDPISGHTALYWYRQSLGQGLEFLIYFQGNSAPDKSGLPSDRFSAERTGGSVSTLTIQRTQQEDSAVYLCASSSGLAPLEQFFGPGTRLTVL.

V usage is TRBV11-1 and J usage is TRBJ2-2, with TRBD1 matching over 8 bases. CDR3 length: 16 residues. The ends lost 3 bases at V and 6 bases at J; junction bases unmatched: 9. Germline V lookup: CDR1 SGHAT, CDR2 FQDESV (reference sequence). CDR3 bases: TGTGCCAGCAGCTTGAACCTCCAGGGGGCACCCGGGGAGCTGTTTTTT. Its protein product is CASSLNLQGAPGELFF.

This rearrangement joins TRBV9 to TRBJ1-6; 9 positions agree with TRBD1. Germline CDR1 is SGDLS and CDR2 is YYNGEE. The CDR3 has 17 amino acids. With V trimmed by 4 bases and J by 4 bases, 9 bases remained unmatched. The CDR3 DNA reads as TGTGCCAGCAGCTTAACGACCGGGACAGGGTATAATTCACCCCTCCACTTT. Translation: CASSLTTGTGYNSPLHF.

The rearrangement uses TRBV5-1 and TRBJ2-7; perhaps TRBD2 as D (5 bases). The CDR3 sequence is 12 residues long. Trimming took 0 bases from V and 6 from J, leaving 7 bases between them. The V gene's germline CDR1 is SGHRS and CDR2 YFSETQ. The CDR3 DNA sequence: TGCGCCAGCAGCTTGGAAGAGGGCGAGCAGTACTTC. It encodes CASSLEEGEQYF.

The V and J genes are TRBV15 and TRBJ1-2; 10 bases are a match to TRBD1. Germline V gene data show CDR1 as LNHNV and CDR2 as YYDKDF (reference sequence). The junction had 13 bases not matched to a gene; V was cut back by 2 bases and J by 7 bases. The length of the CDR3 is 17 residues. The CDR3 spells CATSRLLGGQGYSGYTF. As DNA, the CDR3 is TGTGCCACCAGCAGACTCCTCGGGGGACAGGGGTATAGTGGCTACACCTTC.

This clone was observed a handful of times. V gene TRBV5-4 combines with J gene TRBJ2-7, with D uncertain. Germline CDR1 is SGHNT and CDR2 is YYREEE (reference sequence). The CDR3 loop spans 15 amino acids. V was pared by 0 bases and J by 3 bases, with 13 bases between. The CDR3 nucleotides are TGTGCCAGCAGCTTGGCGGTCGGTCTGATCTACGAGCAGTACTTC. It yields the protein CASSLAVGLIYEQYF.

The V and J genes are TRBV7-8 and TRBJ1-1; 7 nucleotides agree with TRBD1. This CDR3 has 14 amino acids. With V trimmed by 1 base and J by 1 base, 0 bases remained unmatched. Germline loops: CDR1 SGHVS, CDR2 FQNEAQ. This chain's CDR3 is CASSLGQGNTEAFF. The CDR3 DNA sequence: TGTGCCAGCAGCTTAGGACAGGGGAACACTGAAGCTTTCTTT.